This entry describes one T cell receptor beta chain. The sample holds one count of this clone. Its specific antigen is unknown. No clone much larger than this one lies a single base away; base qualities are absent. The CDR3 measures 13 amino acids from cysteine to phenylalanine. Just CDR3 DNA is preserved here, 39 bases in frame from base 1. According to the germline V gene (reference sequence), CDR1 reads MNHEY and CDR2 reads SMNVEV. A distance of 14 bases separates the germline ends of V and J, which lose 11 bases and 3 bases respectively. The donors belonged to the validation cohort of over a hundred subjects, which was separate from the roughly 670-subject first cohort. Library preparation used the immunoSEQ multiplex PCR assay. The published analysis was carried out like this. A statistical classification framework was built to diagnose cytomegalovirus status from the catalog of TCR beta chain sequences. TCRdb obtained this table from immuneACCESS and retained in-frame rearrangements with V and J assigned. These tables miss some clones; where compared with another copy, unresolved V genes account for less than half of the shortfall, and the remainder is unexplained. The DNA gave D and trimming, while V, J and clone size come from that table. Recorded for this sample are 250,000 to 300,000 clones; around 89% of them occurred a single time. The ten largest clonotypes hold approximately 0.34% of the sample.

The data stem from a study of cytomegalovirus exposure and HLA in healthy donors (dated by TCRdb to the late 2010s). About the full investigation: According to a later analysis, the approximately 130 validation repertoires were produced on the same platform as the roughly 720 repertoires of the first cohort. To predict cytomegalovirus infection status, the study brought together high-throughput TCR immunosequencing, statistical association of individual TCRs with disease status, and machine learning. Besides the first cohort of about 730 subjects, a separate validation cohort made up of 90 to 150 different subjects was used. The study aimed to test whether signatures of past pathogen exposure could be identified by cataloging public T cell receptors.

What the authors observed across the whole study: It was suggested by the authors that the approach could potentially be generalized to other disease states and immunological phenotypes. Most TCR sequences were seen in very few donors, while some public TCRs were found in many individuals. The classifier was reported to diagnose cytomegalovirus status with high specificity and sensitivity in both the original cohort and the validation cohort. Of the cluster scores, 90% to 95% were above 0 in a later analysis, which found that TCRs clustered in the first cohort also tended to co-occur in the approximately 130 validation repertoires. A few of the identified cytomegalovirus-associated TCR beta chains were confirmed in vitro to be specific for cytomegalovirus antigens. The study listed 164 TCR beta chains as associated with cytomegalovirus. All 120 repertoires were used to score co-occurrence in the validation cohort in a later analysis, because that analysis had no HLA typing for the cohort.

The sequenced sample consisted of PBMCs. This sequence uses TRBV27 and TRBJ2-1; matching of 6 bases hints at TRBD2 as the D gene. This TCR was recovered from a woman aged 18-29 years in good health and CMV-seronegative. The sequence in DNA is TGTGCCGCGGGGCAGGTAGACTACAATGAGCAGTTCTTC. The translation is CAAGQVDYNEQFF.